The rows below give T cell receptor beta chains drawn from one sample of a study of identical twins. Using its own MiXCR run on the 5' RACE reads, TCRdb lists one record per CDR3 protein. The sample records around 480,000 distinct CDR3 sequences, approximately 15% being singletons. These data also formed part of another study, on yellow fever vaccine responses in identical twins.

Sequencing used CD4+ T cells sorted from blood. The source of these receptors is a woman in her late teens or twenties in good health. The CDR3 runs from the conserved cysteine through the conserved F or W. Each record gives: CDR3 DNA, CDR3 protein, D gene, clone size, V gene, J gene. A D gene is named only where the DNA matches it firmly. The listing skips clone size in some rows; elsewhere it reads once, few, many or a size class.

cdr3_nt: TGTGCCAGCAGCCAAGATCCGTTGCGGGCCAATGAGCAGTTCTTC
cdr3_aa: CASSQDPLRANEQFF
d_call: .
clone_size: .
v_call: TRBV14
j_call: TRBJ2-1

cdr3_nt: TGCGCCAGCAGCTTAAGTTCAGGGGATAGACCCCTCCACTTT
cdr3_aa: CASSLSSGDRPLHF
d_call: .
clone_size: .
v_call: TRBV5-1
j_call: TRBJ1-6

cdr3_nt: TGCGCCAGCAGCTTGGATCGGGGGGAGCAGTTCTTC
cdr3_aa: CASSLDRGEQFF
d_call: .
clone_size: many
v_call: TRBV5-1
j_call: TRBJ2-1

cdr3_nt: TGTGCCAGCAACGACGCTCCCCGAGATACGCAGTATTTT
cdr3_aa: CASNDAPRDTQYF
d_call: .
clone_size: .
v_call: TRBV7-9
j_call: TRBJ2-3

cdr3_nt: TGCGCCAGCAGCTTCAGGACAGGGCAGACCTACGAGCAGTACTTC
cdr3_aa: CASSFRTGQTYEQYF
d_call: TRBD1
clone_size: few
v_call: TRBV5-1
j_call: TRBJ2-7

cdr3_nt: TGCGCCAGCACTATCCGGGACAGGAGCTCCTACAATGAGCAGTTCTTC
cdr3_aa: CASTIRDRSSYNEQFF
d_call: TRBD1
clone_size: .
v_call: TRBV4-1
j_call: TRBJ2-1

cdr3_nt: TGTGCCAGCACCCTCAGGAGCGCCTCCAAAAACATTCAGTACTTC
cdr3_aa: CASTLRSASKNIQYF
d_call: .
clone_size: .
v_call: TRBV12-3/TRBV12-4
j_call: TRBJ2-4

cdr3_nt: TGTGCCAGCTTAGGGGGACTAGAAGTTGGGGAGCTGTTTTTT
cdr3_aa: CASLGGLEVGELFF
d_call: TRBD2
clone_size: .
v_call: TRBV12-3/TRBV12-4
j_call: TRBJ2-2

cdr3_nt: TGTGCCAGCAGCTCCGGTGGACAGGGGTTTTACTACGAGCAGTACTTC
cdr3_aa: CASSSGGQGFYYEQYF
d_call: TRBD1
clone_size: many
v_call: TRBV28
j_call: TRBJ2-7

cdr3_nt: TGTGCCACGTCCCTTGGACTAGCGGCCGTTAATGAGCAGTTCTTC
cdr3_aa: CATSLGLAAVNEQFF
d_call: TRBD2
clone_size: .
v_call: TRBV6-4
j_call: TRBJ2-1

cdr3_nt: TGTGCCAGCAGAGCGGGACAGGGGAATTACGAGCAGTACTTC
cdr3_aa: CASRAGQGNYEQYF
d_call: TRBD1
clone_size: .
v_call: TRBV12-3/TRBV12-4
j_call: TRBJ2-7

cdr3_nt: TGTGCCAGCTCACCGACTAGCGGGATGTGGGAGCAGTACTTC
cdr3_aa: CASSPTSGMWEQYF
d_call: TRBD2
clone_size: many
v_call: TRBV18
j_call: TRBJ2-7

cdr3_nt: TGTGCCAGCAGTCATCAGACCGGGACAGGGACTCAAGAGACCCAGTACTTC
cdr3_aa: CASSHQTGTGTQETQYF
d_call: TRBD1
clone_size: .
v_call: TRBV7-2
j_call: TRBJ2-5

cdr3_nt: TGTGCCAGCAGTCCCCCGGCGGATACCGGGGAGCTGTTTTTT
cdr3_aa: CASSPPADTGELFF
d_call: .
clone_size: many
v_call: TRBV27
j_call: TRBJ2-2

cdr3_nt: TGTGCCAGCAGAGGAGTCGTGTACAATGAGCAGTTCTTC
cdr3_aa: CASRGVVYNEQFF
d_call: .
clone_size: few
v_call: TRBV5-6
j_call: TRBJ2-1

cdr3_nt: TGTGCCAGCAGCGACCCGAACACTGAAGCTTTCTTT
cdr3_aa: CASSDPNTEAFF
d_call: .
clone_size: .
v_call: TRBV6-2/TRBV6-3
j_call: TRBJ1-1

cdr3_nt: TGTGCCATCAGGGACTGGAACAATGAGCAGTTCTTC
cdr3_aa: CAIRDWNNEQFF
d_call: .
clone_size: many
v_call: TRBV10-3
j_call: TRBJ2-1

cdr3_nt: TGTGCCAGCAGTTACCGGGGTCCAGATACGCAGTATTTT
cdr3_aa: CASSYRGPDTQYF
d_call: .
clone_size: many
v_call: TRBV6-5
j_call: TRBJ2-3

cdr3_nt: TGTGCCAGCAGTCTAACGGGACAGGGTTACAATGAGCAGTTCTTC
cdr3_aa: CASSLTGQGYNEQFF
d_call: TRBD1
clone_size: many
v_call: TRBV27
j_call: TRBJ2-1

cdr3_nt: TGTGCCAGCTCACCACCGTCCAGGACCTACGAGCAGTACTTC
cdr3_aa: CASSPPSRTYEQYF
d_call: .
clone_size: .
v_call: TRBV18
j_call: TRBJ2-7

cdr3_nt: TGTGCCAGCAGACTAACAGGGTACGACGGGGAGCTGTTTTTT
cdr3_aa: CASRLTGYDGELFF
d_call: .
clone_size: few
v_call: TRBV7-8
j_call: TRBJ2-2

cdr3_nt: TGTGCCAGCAGCACCGGACTCACCGGGGAGCTGTTTTTT
cdr3_aa: CASSTGLTGELFF
d_call: .
clone_size: few
v_call: TRBV7-2
j_call: TRBJ2-2

cdr3_nt: TGTGCCTGGAGTGTACAGAAGGGACTTTACAATGAGCAGTTCTTC
cdr3_aa: CAWSVQKGLYNEQFF
d_call: .
clone_size: .
v_call: TRBV30
j_call: TRBJ2-1

cdr3_nt: TGTGCCAGCAGCTTATTTCATACTCCCTCGACGGCCCAGTACTTC
cdr3_aa: CASSLFHTPSTAQYF
d_call: .
clone_size: .
v_call: TRBV7-2
j_call: TRBJ2-5

cdr3_nt: TGTGCCAGCTCTGGGTCCAGGGGAACCTACGAGCAGTACTTC
cdr3_aa: CASSGSRGTYEQYF
d_call: .
clone_size: few
v_call: TRBV6-1
j_call: TRBJ2-7

cdr3_nt: TGCGCCAGCAGCTTGGTTCGCAGCTCCTACAATGAGCAGTTCTTC
cdr3_aa: CASSLVRSSYNEQFF
d_call: .
clone_size: many
v_call: TRBV5-1
j_call: TRBJ2-1

cdr3_nt: TGTGCCAGCAGTATCTTGACTAGCGGGAGGGCCTCTGGGGCCAACGTCCTGACTTTC
cdr3_aa: CASSILTSGRASGANVLTF
d_call: TRBD2
clone_size: few
v_call: TRBV27
j_call: TRBJ2-6

cdr3_nt: TGTGCCAGCAGTGATAGCGGGAGAGGCACAGATACGCAGTATTTT
cdr3_aa: CASSDSGRGTDTQYF
d_call: TRBD2
clone_size: .
v_call: TRBV2
j_call: TRBJ2-3

cdr3_nt: TGCAGTGCTAGATATTCGGGTGCTGGTAATGAAAAACTGTTTTTT
cdr3_aa: CSARYSGAGNEKLFF
d_call: .
clone_size: few
v_call: TRBV20-1
j_call: TRBJ1-4

cdr3_nt: TGTGCTAGTGGTTTGGTAATCTCCGGCGAGCAGTACTTC
cdr3_aa: CASGLVISGEQYF
d_call: .
clone_size: .
v_call: TRBV12-5
j_call: TRBJ2-7

cdr3_nt: TGTGCCAGCAGCCGACGACTAGCGGGAGATCTATCCTACGAGCAGTACTTC
cdr3_aa: CASSRRLAGDLSYEQYF
d_call: TRBD2
clone_size: few
v_call: TRBV5-8
j_call: TRBJ2-7

cdr3_nt: TGCAGCGTTGGACTAGATGGATCAGATACGCAGTATTTT
cdr3_aa: CSVGLDGSDTQYF
d_call: .
clone_size: many
v_call: TRBV29-1
j_call: TRBJ2-3